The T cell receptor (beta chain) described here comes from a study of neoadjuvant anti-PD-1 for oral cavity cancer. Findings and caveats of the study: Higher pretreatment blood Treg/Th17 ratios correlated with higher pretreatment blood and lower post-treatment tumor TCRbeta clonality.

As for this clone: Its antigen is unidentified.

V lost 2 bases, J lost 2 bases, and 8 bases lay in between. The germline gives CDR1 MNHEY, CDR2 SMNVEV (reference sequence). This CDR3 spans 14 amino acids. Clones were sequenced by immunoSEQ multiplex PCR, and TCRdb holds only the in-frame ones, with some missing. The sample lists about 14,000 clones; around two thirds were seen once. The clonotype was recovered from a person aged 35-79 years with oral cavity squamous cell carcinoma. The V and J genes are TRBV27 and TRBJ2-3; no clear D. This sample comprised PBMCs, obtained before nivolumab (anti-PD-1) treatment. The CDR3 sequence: CASSLKTYTDTQYF. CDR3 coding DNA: TGTGCCAGCAGTTTAAAAACTTACACAGATACGCAGTATTTT.